A single sample gave rise to the 27 T cell receptor beta chains below, sequenced in a study of T cell changes during pregnancy in multiple sclerosis. Assay: immunoSEQ multiplex PCR; the TCRdb copy retains only in-frame clones and omits some. Of over 50,000 clones in the sample, around 93% were seen once. Sequences were derived from CD4+ T cells from peripheral blood mononuclear cells, sampled after pregnancy. The source is a female donor with multiple sclerosis, enrolled in a pregnancy study.

The chain is built from TRBV7-2 and TRBJ2-1, with 14 bases aligning to TRBD2. Germline CDR1 SGHTA, CDR2 FQGNSA. The V and J ends lost 5 bases and 15 bases, in that order; junction bases with no gene match: 12. The CDR3 extends over 15 amino acids. For the CDR3, the DNA is TGTGCCAGCAGCCCCCGACTAGCGGGAGGGCTAAGGAGGTTCTTC. Amino acids: CASSPRLAGGLRRFF.

The chain uses TRBV19 and TRBJ2-7, with TRBD2 matching over 8 bases. Germline CDR1 LNHDA, CDR2 SQIVND (reference sequence). The CDR3 covers 14 residues. V dropped 5 bases and J dropped 1; count of bases not matched to a gene: 4. The CDR3 DNA reads TGTGCCAGTAGTTCGGGAGGGCCGTCCTACGAGCAGTACTTC. Its protein product is CASSSGGPSYEQYF.

The chain is built from TRBV4-1 and TRBJ2-7; TRBD2 matches 10 bases. The trim removed 1 base at V and 1 base at J, leaving 7 bases unmatched. Germline V CDR1 and CDR2: MGHRA, YSYEKL. This CDR3 contains 17 residues. CDR3 protein: CASSQVPSGSSSYEQYF. The CDR3 region has the DNA TGCGCCAGCAGCCAAGTGCCTAGCGGGAGCTCATCCTACGAGCAGTACTTC.

This clone is a singleton in its sample. This chain connects TRBV27 to TRBJ2-1; D may be TRBD2 (5 bases). The CDR3 sequence is 13 residues long. Germline V gene lookup returns CDR1 MNHEY and CDR2 SMNVEV (reference sequence). Trimming pared 8 bases from V and 0 bases from J, leaving 8 bases between. The chain's CDR3 is CASLGSSYNEQFF. The DNA for the CDR3 is TGTGCCAGCCTAGGGAGCTCCTACAATGAGCAGTTCTTC.

Comments on this clone: One end of the junction is discordant with germline, which a read error may explain. V usage is TRBV7-7 and J usage is TRBJ2-3, with 9 nucleotides matching TRBD2. CDR1 is SSHAT, CDR2 FNYEAQ, per germline (reference sequence). The CDR3 is made up of 14 amino acids. CDR3 protein: CASSPGLASDTQYF. In DNA, the CDR3 is TGTGCTAGCAGCCCGGGACTAGCTTCAGATACGCAGTATTTT.

CDR3 sequence (DNA): TGTGCCAGCAGCTTCAGACAGGTGAACACTGAAGCTTTCTTT. Amino acid sequence: CASSFRQVNTEAFF. The J gene is TRBJ1-1, the V gene TRBV5-6; perhaps TRBD1 as D (6 bases). Germline assignment: CDR1 SGHDT and CDR2 YYEEEE. The CDR3 runs 14 residues. Trimming shortened V by 2 bases and J by 0 bases, and 8 bases separated the two germline ends.

V usage is TRBV30 and J usage is TRBJ1-2; no definite D call. This CDR3 has 11 amino acids. The V gene's germline CDR1 is GTSNPN and CDR2 SVGIG (reference sequence). V lost 1 base and J lost 6, with 6 bases in between. CDR3 amino acids: CAWSAGDGYTF. The CDR3 DNA reads TGTGCCTGGAGTGCGGGTGATGGCTACACCTTC.

The chain uses TRBV4-3 and TRBJ2-3, with D possibly TRBD2 on 5 matching bases. CDR1 LGHNA and CDR2 YSLEER come from the germline V gene. The V gene lost 4 bases and the J gene lost 0 bases, with 11 bases spanning the gap. The CDR3 loop spans 15 amino acids. The CDR3 here is CASSPSGDSTDTQYF. In DNA, the CDR3 is TGCGCCAGCAGCCCCAGCGGTGATAGCACAGATACGCAGTATTTT.

The rearrangement joins TRBV30 to TRBJ1-1; no clear D gene. There are 10 residues in the CDR3. Looked up from germline, CDR1 is GTSNPN and CDR2 is SVGIG (reference sequence). Trimming removed 4 bases at V and 14 bases at J, with 14 bases between. CDR3 sequence: CAWKRSVFFF. The CDR3 DNA reads as TGTGCCTGGAAGAGGAGCGTTTTCTTCTTT. The variable domain in full, completed from reference TRBV30 and TRBJ1-1, reads SQTIHQWPATLVQPVGSPLSLECTVEGTSNPNLYWYRQAAGRGLQLLFYSVGIGQISSEVPQNLSASRPQDRQFILSSKKLLLSDSGFYLCAWKRSVFFFGQGTRLTVV.

The chain joins TRBV11-2 to TRBJ2-7; a possible D gene is TRBD1 (5 bases). CDR3 length equals 13 residues. Trimming removed 0 bases at V and 5 bases at J, with 8 bases between. Germline CDR1 and CDR2: SGHAT and FQNNGV. CDR3 sequence reads: CASSLDRQNEQYF. Written as DNA, the CDR3 is TGTGCCAGCAGCTTAGACCGACAGAACGAGCAGTACTTC.

This clone was recorded a few times. This chain joins TRBV6-6 and TRBJ2-7; 12 nucleotides align to TRBD1. The CDR3 covers 15 residues. V lost 4 bases and J lost 4; bases outside the gene matches: 5. Germline V lookup: CDR1 MNHNY, CDR2 SVGAGI (reference sequence). The CDR3 spells CASSSPGQGAYEQYF. The CDR3, as DNA: TGTGCCAGCAGTTCGCCGGGACAGGGGGCTTACGAGCAGTACTTC.

The V and J genes are TRBV4-3 and TRBJ2-7, with 11 positions matching TRBD2. The germline gives CDR1 LGHNA, CDR2 YSLEER. This CDR3 spans 16 amino acids. V was pared by 4 bases and J by 0 bases, with 5 bases of the junction left unmatched. The CDR3 protein is CASSPRLAGYSYEQYF. CDR3 nucleotides: TGCGCCAGCAGCCCCAGACTAGCGGGATACTCCTACGAGCAGTACTTC.

The gene calls are TRBV25-1 and TRBJ2-3; D perhaps matches TRBD1 (6 bases). This CDR3 comprises 16 residues. Trimming removed 3 bases at V and 4 bases at J, with 17 bases between. Germline CDR1 MGHDK, CDR2 SYGVNS. The CDR3 region is CASSEGWNRVPDTQYF. The CDR3 DNA reads TGTGCCAGCAGTGAGGGTTGGAACAGGGTGCCAGATACGCAGTATTTT.

This chain links TRBV5-1 with TRBJ2-1, with a weak D call TRBD2 (8 bases). The germline gives CDR1 SGHRS, CDR2 YFSETQ. The CDR3 sequence is 17 residues long. V lost 3 bases, J lost 2 bases, and 18 bases lay in between. The CDR3 nucleotides read TGCGCCAGCAGCTCGGGGGGGGTACAGGGGACCTACAATGAGCAGTTCTTC. Protein: CASSSGGVQGTYNEQFF.

The J gene is TRBJ2-3, the V gene TRBV11-3, with 8 nucleotides matching TRBD2. The J segment lost 12 bases and the V segment lost 1 base, leaving 9 bases of the junction unmatched. CDR3 length: 14 amino acids. Germline values: CDR1 SGHNT, CDR2 YENEEA. CDR3 in DNA: TGTGCCAGCAGCTTAGCTGCCGGGACTAGGCCACAGTATTTT. Translation: CASSLAAGTRPQYF.

The CDR3 nucleotides are TGTGCCAGCAAGGAGGCGGGAGGGCGTTTCGAGCAGTACTTC. It is translated as CASKEAGGRFEQYF. The chain joins TRBV6-1 to TRBJ2-5; TRBD2 aligns across 9 bases. The DNA matches TRBJ2-7 better at its end, which makes the J call doubtful. Germline CDR1 is MNHNS and CDR2 is SASEGT. The CDR3 has 14 residues.

The rearrangement links TRBV7-2 to TRBJ1-5; D is unresolved. The CDR3 has 16 residues. Trimming took off 1 base at V and 7 bases at J, with 17 bases between the two ends. The germline V gene encodes CDR1 SGHTA and CDR2 FQGNSA. In DNA form, the CDR3 reads TGTGCCAGCAGCTTAGGGCACGTGGGGTCGGGGCAGCCCCAGCATTTT. Residues: CASSLGHVGSGQPQHF.

The V call is TRBV30, the J call TRBJ1-5, with TRBD1 matching 7 bases. This CDR3 contains 13 residues. V shed 8 bases and J 5 bases; nucleotides not matched to a gene: 9. Germline lookup yields CDR1 GTSNPN and CDR2 SVGIG (reference sequence). The CDR3 spells CAIAQGYDQPQHF. The CDR3 nucleotides are TGTGCCATTGCACAGGGGTACGATCAGCCCCAGCATTTT.

CDR3 in amino acids: CASGPTRTEQFF. CDR3 sequence (DNA): TGTGCCAGCGGCCCGACTAGGACTGAGCAGTTCTTC. The chain links TRBV2 to TRBJ2-1, with a tentative D call TRBD2 (6 bases). In germline, CDR1 is SNHLY, CDR2 FYNNEI. V was shortened by 8 bases and J by 9 bases, with 14 bases between the two germline ends. The CDR3 loop spans 12 amino acids.

The chain links TRBV10-3 to TRBJ2-5; 9 nucleotides align to TRBD1. The CDR3 spans 15 residues. The ends lost 6 bases at V and 1 base at J; junction bases unmatched: 6. Germline V gene data show CDR1 as ENHRY and CDR2 as SYGVKD. CDR3 sequence: CAIRHDRGGQETQYF. In nucleotides, the CDR3 is TGTGCCATCAGGCACGACAGGGGGGGCCAAGAGACCCAGTACTTC.

This chain uses TRBV29-1 with TRBJ1-1; maybe TRBD1 (6 bases). Trimming took off 7 bases at V and 5 bases at J, with 17 bases between the two ends. This CDR3 has 13 residues. Looked up from germline, CDR1 is SQVTM and CDR2 is ANQGSEA. For the CDR3, the DNA is TGCAGCGGACAGACAGGAGCTACGACTGAAGCTTTCTTT. Amino acids: CSGQTGATTEAFF.

This clone was observed a handful of times. The V and J genes are TRBV29-1 and TRBJ2-7, with TRBD1 as a possible D gene (6 bases). Per germline, CDR1 SQVTM and CDR2 ANQGSEA. This CDR3 spans 11 amino acids. The CDR3 nucleotides read TGCAGTTACAGGGTCGGCTACGAGCAGTACTTC. Residues: CSYRVGYEQYF.

As for this clone: A junction boundary mismatches the germline segment, possibly from a read error. The genes are TRBV7-7 and TRBJ2-1; 9 positions match TRBD1. The length of the CDR3 is 13 residues. Germline loops: CDR1 SSHAT, CDR2 FNYEAQ (reference sequence). The CDR3 DNA reads TGTGCTAGCAGCCCTGGGACAGGGTGGGAGCAGTTCTTC. Encoded protein: CASSPGTGWEQFF.

This clone has more than one count but fewer than ten. The rearrangement uses TRBV6-1 and TRBJ1-5; the match to TRBD1 covers 7 bases. Trimming took 10 bases from V and 0 from J; bases not matched to a gene: 3. The CDR3 loop spans 13 amino acids. Germline values: CDR1 MNHNS, CDR2 SASEGT. CDR3 in DNA: TGTGCCACCGGACAGGCTAGCAATCAGCCCCAGCATTTT. It translates to CATGQASNQPQHF.

The J gene is TRBJ1-3, the V gene TRBV5-4; 10 bases match TRBD1. Trimming at V came to 3 bases and at J to 6 bases, leaving 6 bases not matched to a gene. Germline V gene lookup returns CDR1 SGHNT and CDR2 YYREEE (reference sequence). The CDR3 is made up of 15 amino acids. The CDR3 loop reads CASSWGQGMENTIYF. CDR3 DNA sequence: TGTGCCAGCAGCTGGGGACAGGGGATGGAAAACACCATATATTTT.

The chain has TRBV5-6 and TRBJ2-7, with 7 bases that match TRBD1. This CDR3 is built from 12 residues. V shed 3 bases and J 5 bases; nucleotides not matched to a gene: 2. Germline loops: CDR1 SGHDT, CDR2 YYEEEE. CDR3 bases: TGTGCCAGCAGCTGGGGACAGAACGAGCAGTACTTC. This sequence encodes CASSWGQNEQYF.

The chain carries TRBV6-6 and TRBJ2-7; D is possibly TRBD2 (5 bases). This CDR3 spans 15 amino acids. CDR1 and CDR2 (germline): MNHNY, SVGAGI (reference sequence). V was cut by 4 bases and J by 3 bases, with 16 bases left in between. CDR3 in DNA: TGTGCCAGCAGTTCCCCCAGCCTAGCTAACTACGAGCAGTACTTC. Protein product: CASSSPSLANYEQYF.